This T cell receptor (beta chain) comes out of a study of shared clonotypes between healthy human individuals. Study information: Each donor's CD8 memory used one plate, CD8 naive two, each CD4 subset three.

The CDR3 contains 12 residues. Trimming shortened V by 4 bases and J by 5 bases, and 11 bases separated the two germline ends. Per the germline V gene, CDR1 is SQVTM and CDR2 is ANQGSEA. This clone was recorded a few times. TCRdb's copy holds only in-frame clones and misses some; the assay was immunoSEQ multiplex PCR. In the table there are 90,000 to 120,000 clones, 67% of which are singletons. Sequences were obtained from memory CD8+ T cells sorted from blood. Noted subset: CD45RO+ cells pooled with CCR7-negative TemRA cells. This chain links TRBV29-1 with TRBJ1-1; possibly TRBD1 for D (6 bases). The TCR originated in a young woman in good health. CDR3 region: CSVVYRATEAFF. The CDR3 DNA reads TGCAGCGTTGTTTACAGGGCTACTGAAGCTTTCTTT. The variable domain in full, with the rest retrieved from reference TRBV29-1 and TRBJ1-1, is SAVISQKPSRDICQRGTSLTIQCQVDSQVTMMFWYRQQPGQSLTLIATANQGSEATYESGFVIDKFPISRPNLTFSTLTVSNMSPEDSSIYLCSVVYRATEAFFGQGTRLTVV.